These 18 T cell receptor beta chains came from one sample sequenced in a study of T cell repertoires in cytomegalovirus infection. Each CDR3 protein is one row after TCRdb ran MiXCR on the reads. The sample carries roughly 320,000 distinct CDR3 sequences, roughly a tenth recorded once. Sequencing was done on a sample of PBMCs. All receptors derive from a human donor in good health (CMV status not recorded). Some clones in this sample may be carry-over from other donors' samples.

This clonotype occurred many times. The chain couples TRBV7-3 to TRBJ2-2, with no clear D. V lost 2 bases and J lost 0, with 7 bases in between. This CDR3 contains 15 residues. The V gene's germline CDR1 is SGHTA and CDR2 FQGTGA. CDR3 DNA: TGTGCCAGCAGCTTAGGTACCACGAACACCGGGGAGCTGTTTTTT. Protein: CASSLGTTNTGELFF.

Ten or more counts support this clonotype. J is TRBJ2-3 and V is TRBV20-1; 9 positions agree with TRBD2. This CDR3 spans 16 amino acids. Germline V gives CDR1 DFQATT, CDR2 SNEGSKA (reference sequence). With 6 bases clipped from V and 2 bases from J, the junction kept 12 bases outside the gene matches. CDR3 nucleotides: TGCAGTGCCACAACAGCGGCGGGGGGGGACACAGATACGCAGTATTTT. The encoded protein is CSATTAAGGDTDTQYF.

This clonotype has just a few counts. The chain is built from TRBV28 and TRBJ2-1; 16 positions match TRBD2. The CDR3 spans 20 residues. Per germline, CDR1 MDHEN and CDR2 SYDVKM. J gave up 13 bases and V 5 bases, and 23 bases lay outside the gene matches. The CDR3 reads CASSLPPSGTSGGASSRQFF. The DNA of the CDR3 is TGTGCCAGCAGTCTACCACCTTCCGGGACTAGCGGGGGGGCTTCGAGCCGTCAGTTCTTC.

This clonotype was seen ten or more times. The genes are TRBV20-1 and TRBJ2-1; 8 nucleotides align to TRBD1. The CDR3 length is 14 residues. The V gene end was trimmed by 3 bases and the J gene end by 6 bases; junction bases not matched to a gene: 7. The germline gives CDR1 DFQATT, CDR2 SNEGSKA (reference sequence). CDR3 amino acids: CSASGRGLRNEQFF. The CDR3, as DNA: TGCAGTGCTAGCGGCAGGGGGCTCCGCAATGAGCAGTTCTTC.

The sample holds many counts of this clonotype. J is TRBJ2-2 and V is TRBV24-1; D unclear. The V end lost 5 bases, the J end lost 2 bases, and 8 bases lay between the germline ends. Germline CDR1 is KGHDR and CDR2 is SFDVKD. The CDR3 consists of 14 residues. The CDR3 DNA reads TGTGCCACCAGTGGGAAAGCTAACACCGGGGAGCTGTTTTTT. Residues: CATSGKANTGELFF.

This clonotype has ten or more counts. This chain connects TRBV7-2 to TRBJ1-5; D may be TRBD1 (5 bases). V lost 1 base to trimming and J lost 4 bases, with 17 bases between them. Germline V gene lookup returns CDR1 SGHTA and CDR2 FQGNSA. CDR3 length: 17 residues. CDR3: CASSLGQGVGENQPQHF. Written as DNA, the CDR3 is TGTGCCAGCAGCTTAGGGCAGGGAGTAGGAGAGAATCAGCCCCAGCATTTT.

This clonotype was observed many times. This chain joins TRBV6-2 or TRBV6-3 and TRBJ1-2, with D hard to call. The CDR3 consists of 13 residues. CDR1 and CDR2 from the germline V gene are MNHEY and SVGEGT. V was shortened by 6 bases and J by 6 bases, with 14 bases between the two germline ends. The CDR3 here is CASREDPSDGYTF. In DNA form, the CDR3 reads TGTGCCAGCAGGGAGGATCCAAGCGATGGCTACACCTTC.

This clonotype was seen once. CDR3 DNA sequence: TGCAGTGCCACGCCGGGACTGATGAACACCGGGGAGCTGTTTTTT. Its protein product is CSATPGLMNTGELFF. This chain joins TRBV20-1 and TRBJ2-2; D is perhaps TRBD2 (6 bases). Trimming pared 6 bases from V and 1 base from J, leaving 15 bases between. This CDR3 is built from 15 residues. The germline gives CDR1 DFQATT, CDR2 SNEGSKA (reference sequence).

At least ten counts were recorded for this clonotype. The V gene is TRBV12-3 or TRBV12-4, the J gene TRBJ2-1; D gene unclear. V was pared by 3 bases and J by 5 bases, with 8 bases between. CDR3 length: 13 amino acids. CDR3 residues: CASSLKLNNEQFF. The CDR3 coding sequence is TGTGCCAGCAGTTTGAAGTTGAACAATGAGCAGTTCTTC.

This clonotype was picked up a small number of times. The CDR3 DNA reads TGTGCCAGCAGTTTGGTTAGCGGGGGCCGGGAGACCCAGTACTTC. Protein sequence: CASSLVSGGRETQYF. This rearrangement joins TRBV12-3 or TRBV12-4 to TRBJ2-5; 9 bases are shared with TRBD2. The CDR3 has 15 amino acids. V shed 3 bases, J shed 5 bases, and the junction held 7 bases outside the gene matches.

J is TRBJ2-7 and V is TRBV20-1; TRBD1 agrees at 8 bases. CDR1 DFQATT and CDR2 SNEGSKA come from the germline V gene (reference sequence). This CDR3 has 14 residues. With V trimmed by 3 bases and J by 7 bases, 11 bases remained unmatched. The CDR3 DNA follows: TGCAGTGCTAGGATAGGACAGGGAGTAGGAGAGCAGTACGTC. Its translation: CSARIGQGVGEQYV.

The table lists this clonotype with a few counts. The V gene is TRBV6-5, the J gene TRBJ2-2; perhaps TRBD2 as D (5 bases). This CDR3 is 14 amino acids long. Trimming took 7 bases from V and 5 from J, leaving 14 bases between them. CDR1 MNHEY and CDR2 SVGAGI come from the germline V gene. The CDR3 protein is CASTPYEGTGELFF. The DNA for the CDR3 is TGTGCCAGCACCCCTTATGAGGGTACCGGGGAGCTGTTTTTT.

This clonotype was observed at least ten times. This chain connects TRBV7-2 to TRBJ1-1; D unclear. Germline V CDR1 and CDR2: SGHTA, FQGNSA. The CDR3 runs 16 residues. Trimming took off 2 bases at V and 0 bases at J, with 13 bases between the two ends. CDR3 loop: CASSLTPFSLNTEAFF. The CDR3 region has the DNA TGTGCCAGCAGCTTAACCCCCTTTAGCCTGAACACTGAAGCTTTCTTT.

This clonotype was counted at least ten times. The V gene is TRBV7-2, the J gene TRBJ2-1; 10 bases align to TRBD1. In germline, CDR1 is SGHTA, CDR2 FQGNSA. The junction had 17 bases not matched to a gene; V was cut back by 7 bases and J by 8 bases. The length of the CDR3 is 17 residues. The CDR3: CASNTPGRGQGSYEQFF. Here the CDR3 DNA reads TGTGCCAGCAACACCCCCGGGAGGGGACAGGGGAGCTATGAGCAGTTCTTC.

This clonotype was picked up many times. The rearrangement joins TRBV10-1 to TRBJ1-1, with D unresolved. Trimming pared 4 bases from V and 3 bases from J, leaving 9 bases between. CDR1 is WNHNN, CDR2 SYGVQD, per germline (reference sequence). The CDR3 sequence is 13 residues long. The CDR3 DNA sequence: TGCGCCAGCAGTGTCAGGACCGACACTGAAGCTTTCTTT. Translating it yields CASSVRTDTEAFF.

Ten or more counts support this clonotype. The J gene is TRBJ2-5, the V gene TRBV11-1, with D maybe TRBD1 (6 bases). The V and J ends lost 4 bases and 1 base respectively, with 16 bases between them. This CDR3 spans 16 amino acids. The germline gives CDR1 SGHAT, CDR2 FQDESV (reference sequence). The CDR3 loop is CASSSTGSSLQETQYF. CDR3 nucleotide sequence: TGTGCCAGCAGCTCCACAGGGAGTTCCCTCCAAGAGACCCAGTACTTC. Together with reference TRBV11-1 and TRBJ2-5, the CDR3 gives the full variable domain: EAEVAQSPRYKITEKSQAVAFWCDPISGHATLYWYRQILGQGPELLVQFQDESVVDDSQLPKDRFSAERLKGVDSTLKIQPAELGDSAMYLCASSSTGSSLQETQYFGPGTRLLVL.

The sample holds many counts of this clonotype. V is TRBV7-2 and J is TRBJ2-7; 8 bases are shared with TRBD2. The J segment lost 2 bases and the V segment lost 8 bases, leaving 8 bases of the junction unmatched. Looked up from germline, CDR1 is SGHTA and CDR2 is FQGNSA. The CDR3 extends over 14 amino acids. The CDR3 protein is CASGTRGGTYEQYF. The CDR3 region has the DNA TGTGCCAGCGGAACCCGGGGGGGCACCTACGAGCAGTACTTC.

The table lists this clonotype with a few counts. The chain has TRBV3-1 and TRBJ1-2, with D perhaps matching TRBD1 (5 bases). CDR1 LGHDT and CDR2 YNNKEL come from the germline V gene (reference sequence). The V and J ends lost 6 bases and 6 bases respectively, with 23 bases between them. The CDR3 covers 16 residues. The chain's CDR3 is CASSHRPGTGNDGYTF. DNA of the CDR3: TGTGCCAGCAGTCACAGACCCGGGACCGGGAATGATGGCTACACCTTC.